This T cell receptor beta chain was profiled in a study of post-analysis software for immune sequencing data. Background on the study: The courses of disease that were included comprised relapsing-remitting, secondary progressive and progressive-relapsing multiple sclerosis. Study findings and constraints: The F measure placed samples prepared in the same batch into strongly shared clusters. Controls' normalized Chao1 diversity significantly exceeded that of multiple sclerosis patients.

Each TCR beta cDNA library carried unique molecular identifiers. cDNA molecules numbering 400,000 to 550,000 came from roughly 1 to 10 million T cells. MiXCR, run by TCRdb on the PCR reads, gives a single entry per CDR3 protein. The data show about 570,000 distinct CDR3 sequences, around a third seen once. Of note for this clonotype: Its specificity is not known. An end of the junction does not agree with germline; a read error may underlie this.

The sequenced sample was blood. The clonotype comes from a girl between 2 and 17 years old with multiple sclerosis.

The CDR3 DNA sequence: TGTGCCTGCAGTTTATCGGCAGGGGGCTACAATGAGCAGTTCTTC. Translation gives CACSLSAGGYNEQFF. V gene TRBV12-3 or TRBV12-4 combines with J gene TRBJ2-1, with 7 bases matching TRBD1. The CDR3 has 15 amino acids.